The 18 T cell receptor beta chains below come from one sample, sequenced in a study of spatial heterogeneity in lung cancer. TCRdb independently ran MiXCR on the 5' RACE reads; one entry per CDR3 protein. The data contain some 6,900 distinct CDR3 sequences, roughly 12% of them seen just once; the ten biggest clones take up roughly 20%. As for time point: sample taken at primary tumor resection. Whole-study results and caveats: Tumor mutation count correlated with how many alpha and beta TCRs expanded intratumorally.

No antigen has been identified for these receptors. Sequenced here: lung tumor tissue, sampled at surgery. Receptor source: a male donor with early-stage non-small cell lung cancer.

This clonotype is deemed medium-sized. The library was designed around alpha chains, so this beta chain is a stray read whose abundance carries little weight. V usage is TRBV20-1 and J usage is TRBJ2-7; no definite D call. V was cut by 3 bases and J by 3 bases, with 12 bases left in between. Per germline, CDR1 DFQATT and CDR2 SNEGSKA (reference sequence). The CDR3 consists of 13 residues. CDR3 DNA sequence: TGCAGTGCTAGTCTGGGAATACGCTACGAGCAGTACTTC. Residues: CSASLGIRYEQYF.

This clonotype was recorded many times. This beta chain came through as a stray read in a library set up for alpha chains, and its size says little. The chain has TRBV12-3 or TRBV12-4 and TRBJ2-5; tentatively, D is TRBD1 (5 bases). The CDR3 runs to 13 residues. V lost 2 bases, J lost 1 base, and 5 bases lay in between. CDR3 in DNA: TGTGCCAGCAGTTTACAGGGCCAAGAGACCCAGTACTTC. Amino acids: CASSLQGQETQYF.

Regarding this clonotype: This beta chain slipped into a library made for alpha chains as a stray read, so its size is not meaningful. This rearrangement joins TRBV3-1 to TRBJ2-5; maybe TRBD1 (6 bases). The length of the CDR3 is 14 residues. The V and J ends lost 2 bases and 0 bases respectively, with 7 bases between them. CDR1 is LGHDT, CDR2 YNNKEL, per germline (reference sequence). In DNA form, the CDR3 reads TGTGCCAGCAGCCAACAGGGGTACCAAGAGACCCAGTACTTC. It encodes CASSQQGYQETQYF.

This clonotype was counted many times. This beta chain is off target for a library built for alpha chains, so its abundance means little. The chain has TRBV20-1 and TRBJ1-5; D remains unclear. The CDR3 extends over 14 amino acids. CDR1 is DFQATT, CDR2 SNEGSKA, per germline (reference sequence). V was trimmed by 3 bases and J by 2 bases, leaving 11 bases between them. The DNA of the CDR3 is TGCAGTGCTAGCCCGGGAACGGGCAATCAGCCCCAGCATTTT. Translating it yields CSASPGTGNQPQHF.

The table lists this clonotype with many counts. The library was designed around alpha chains, so this beta chain is a stray read whose abundance carries little weight. The gene calls are TRBV20-1 and TRBJ1-4; D remains ambiguous. The V gene lost 0 bases and the J gene lost 11 bases, with 25 bases spanning the gap. This CDR3 region has 17 residues. The germline CDR1 and CDR2 sequences are DFQATT and SNEGSKA (reference sequence). The CDR3: CSARDPLPSRGRDKLFF. The CDR3 nucleotides read TGCAGTGCTAGAGATCCGCTTCCCTCGCGAGGGCGGGATAAACTGTTTTTT.

This clonotype occurred many times. The size of this beta chain means little, since it is a stray read in a library made for alpha chains. The J gene is TRBJ1-2, the V gene TRBV7-9; 9 bases agree with TRBD1. This CDR3 has 13 residues. The junction had 10 bases not matched to a gene; V was cut back by 4 bases and J by 13 bases. Germline CDR1 SEHNR, CDR2 FQNEAQ (reference sequence). The DNA for the CDR3 is TGTGCCAGCAGCTGGAGCGAGACAGGGGGGGTCACCTTC. Residues: CASSWSETGGVTF.

This clonotype has at least ten counts. The library was prepared for alpha chains; this beta chain is a stray read, so its frequency means little. This chain joins TRBV28 and TRBJ2-7, with no clear D. This CDR3 has 15 residues. Deletions cut 7 bases from V and 4 bases from J, with 20 bases between. The V gene's germline CDR1 is MDHEN and CDR2 SYDVKM. The chain's CDR3 is CASTRTGYTPYEQYF. The CDR3 nucleotides are TGTGCCAGCACTAGGACCGGCTATACCCCTTACGAGCAGTACTTC. Using reference TRBV28 and TRBJ2-7 for the parts outside the CDR3, the full variable domain is DVKVTQSSRYLVKRTGEKVFLECVQDMDHENMFWYRQDPGLGLRLIYFSYDVKMKEKGDIPEGYSVSREKKERFSLILESASTNQTSMYLCASTRTGYTPYEQYFGPGTRLTVT.

This clonotype was counted ten times or more. Within a library made for alpha chains, this beta chain is off target, and its count is uninformative. V is TRBV4-1 and J is TRBJ1-2; D is uncertain. The length of the CDR3 is 17 residues. Germline V gene sequence: CDR1 MGHRA, CDR2 YSYEKL. The V end lost 1 base, the J end lost 4 bases, and 19 bases lay between the germline ends. As DNA, the CDR3 is TGCGCCAGCAGCCAAGTTGGGTTCGAGGCGGCTATCTATGGCTACACCTTC. This translates into CASSQVGFEAAIYGYTF.

Regarding this clonotype: The size of this beta chain means little, since it is a stray read in a library made for alpha chains. The gene calls are TRBV11-3 and TRBJ2-1; D unclear. Germline CDR1 and CDR2: SGHNT and YENEEA. Trimming removed 0 bases from V and 0 bases from J, with 6 bases in between. The CDR3 runs 15 residues. The CDR3 sequence: CASSLEASSYNEQFF. CDR3 bases: TGTGCCAGCAGCTTAGAGGCGAGCTCCTACAATGAGCAGTTCTTC.

This clonotype was seen at least ten times. For a library built for alpha chains, this beta chain is a stray read; little rests on its size. This sequence joins TRBV29-1 and TRBJ1-5; 9 nucleotides agree with TRBD1. The CDR3 sequence is 14 residues long. Trimming took 6 bases from V and 2 from J; bases not matched to a gene: 5. Germline V CDR1 and CDR2: SQVTM, ANQGSEA. The CDR3 protein is CSVTGGAGNQPQHF. DNA of the CDR3: TGCAGCGTCACAGGGGGCGCGGGCAATCAGCCCCAGCATTTT.

Many counts were recorded for this clonotype. The library was prepared for alpha chains; this beta chain is a stray read, so its frequency means little. The rearrangement uses TRBV5-1 and TRBJ2-1; D unclear. Trimming removed 2 bases at V and 0 bases at J, with 9 bases between. Germline V gene data show CDR1 as SGHRS and CDR2 as YFSETQ. The CDR3 is 15 residues long. The CDR3: CASSFQSDSYNEQFF. The CDR3 DNA reads as TGCGCCAGCAGCTTTCAAAGTGACTCCTACAATGAGCAGTTCTTC.

Within the sample, this clonotype is medium-sized. Found in a library prepared for alpha chains, this beta chain is an off-target read, and its abundance has little meaning. The rearrangement links TRBV7-6 to TRBJ2-7, with D perhaps TRBD2 (6 bases). This CDR3 has 18 amino acids. Germline loops: CDR1 SGHVS, CDR2 FNYEAQ. Trimming stripped 3 bases from V and 0 bases from J, with 21 bases between. The CDR3: CASSFLPRGWRDSYEQYF. The CDR3 DNA follows: TGTGCCAGCAGCTTCCTTCCTAGGGGTTGGCGGGACTCCTACGAGCAGTACTTC.

On this clonotype: This beta chain is an off-target read within a library intended for alpha chains, so its frequency means little. The V gene is TRBV4-1, the J gene TRBJ2-7; 10 bases are shared with TRBD1. CDR1 MGHRA and CDR2 YSYEKL come from the germline V gene. The CDR3 extends over 15 amino acids. V trimming: 3 bases; J trimming: 4 bases; junction bases outside the gene matches: 6. CDR3: CASSQPGQGLYEQYF. CDR3 in DNA: TGCGCCAGCAGCCAGCCGGGACAGGGGTTATACGAGCAGTACTTC.

This clonotype was seen repeatedly, ten times or more. This beta chain turned up in a library designed for alpha chains; as an off-target read, its abundance says little. The gene calls are TRBV5-5 and TRBJ2-1; D gene unclear. The CDR3 totals 15 residues. V shed 4 bases and J shed 3 bases, with 14 bases lying between them. Germline loops: CDR1 SGHKS, CDR2 YYEKEE (reference sequence). The CDR3 loop is CASSPVLTFYNEQFF. The CDR3 bases are TGTGCCAGCAGCCCGGTCCTCACCTTCTACAATGAGCAGTTCTTC. Full variable domain (remainder filled in from reference TRBV5-5 and TRBJ2-1): DAGVTQSPTHLIKTRGQQVTLRCSPISGHKSVSWYQQVLGQGPQFIFQYYEKEERGRGNFPDRFSARQFPNYSSELNVNALLLGDSALYLCASSPVLTFYNEQFFGPGTRLTVL.

By frequency in the sample, this clonotype is medium-sized (0.01 to 0.1%). Within a library made for alpha chains, this beta chain is off target, and its count is uninformative. The genes are TRBV6-5 and TRBJ2-1, with D possibly TRBD2 on 6 matching bases. The germline gives CDR1 MNHEY, CDR2 SVGAGI. The length of the CDR3 is 12 residues. Deletions cut 6 bases from V and 8 bases from J, with 11 bases between. The CDR3 sequence is CASSGRVDEQFF. In DNA, the CDR3 is TGTGCCAGCAGCGGGAGAGTCGATGAGCAGTTCTTC.

As regards this clonotype: A library made for alpha chains picked up this beta chain off target, so its size means little. This chain joins TRBV4-2 and TRBJ2-7; TRBD2 aligns across 9 bases. CDR1 is LGHNA, CDR2 YNFKEQ, per germline. The CDR3 spans 15 residues. The ends lost 6 bases at V and 0 bases at J; junction bases unmatched: 6. The CDR3, as DNA: TGTGCCAGCAGTCACCGACTAGCGGACTCCTACGAGCAGTACTTC. This encodes CASSHRLADSYEQYF.

The sample holds many counts of this clonotype. This beta chain is a stray sequence in a library constructed for alpha chains; its clone size is not meaningful. The J gene is TRBJ2-1, the V gene TRBV7-3; TRBD1 might be the D (5 bases). Trimming cost V 0 bases and J 7 bases, with 10 bases left between them. Germline V gene lookup returns CDR1 SGHTA and CDR2 FQGTGA. This CDR3 spans 14 amino acids. CDR3 coding DNA: TGTGCCAGCAGCTTAACGGGGCCCCAAAATGAGCAGTTCTTC. Its protein is CASSLTGPQNEQFF.

The sample holds many counts of this clonotype. A library prepared for alpha chains yielded this beta chain as an off-target read; its size is of little meaning. The J gene is TRBJ1-2, the V gene TRBV20-1; TRBD1 is a possible D gene (5 bases). In germline, CDR1 is DFQATT, CDR2 SNEGSKA (reference sequence). The CDR3 has 13 amino acids. Trimming cost V 5 bases and J 3 bases, with 13 bases left between them. CDR3 nucleotides: TGCAGTGCTGGGGAGGGGCAGGACTATGGCTACACCTTC. Translating gives CSAGEGQDYGYTF.